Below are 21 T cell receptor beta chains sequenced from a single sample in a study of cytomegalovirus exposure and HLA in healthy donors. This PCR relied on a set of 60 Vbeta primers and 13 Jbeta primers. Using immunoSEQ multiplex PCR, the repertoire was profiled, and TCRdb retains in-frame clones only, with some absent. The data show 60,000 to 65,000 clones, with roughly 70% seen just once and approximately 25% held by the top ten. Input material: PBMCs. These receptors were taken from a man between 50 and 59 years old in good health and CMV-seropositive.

In nucleotides, the CDR3 is TGTGCCACCAGCGCCCGGACCAGGGGGAGCAATCAGCCCCAGCATTTT. Encoded protein: CATSARTRGSNQPQHF. The V and J genes are TRBV15 and TRBJ1-5, with 7 positions matching TRBD1. The CDR3 is 16 residues long. The V segment lost 5 bases and the J segment 1 base; nucleotides outside the gene matches: 8. CDR1 and CDR2 (germline): LNHNV, YYDKDF (reference sequence).

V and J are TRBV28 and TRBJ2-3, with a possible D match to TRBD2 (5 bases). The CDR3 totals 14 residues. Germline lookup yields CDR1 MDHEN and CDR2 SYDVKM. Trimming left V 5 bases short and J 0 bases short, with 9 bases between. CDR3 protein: CASSIRTSTDTQYF. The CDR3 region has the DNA TGTGCCAGCAGTATTAGGACTAGCACAGATACGCAGTATTTT.

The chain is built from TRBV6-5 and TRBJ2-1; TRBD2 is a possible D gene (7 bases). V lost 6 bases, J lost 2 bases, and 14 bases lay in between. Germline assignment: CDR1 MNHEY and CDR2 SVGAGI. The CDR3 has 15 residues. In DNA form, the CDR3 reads TGTGCCAGCAGCCTCAGGGGAGGGACCTACAATGAGCAGTTCTTC. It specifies CASSLRGGTYNEQFF.

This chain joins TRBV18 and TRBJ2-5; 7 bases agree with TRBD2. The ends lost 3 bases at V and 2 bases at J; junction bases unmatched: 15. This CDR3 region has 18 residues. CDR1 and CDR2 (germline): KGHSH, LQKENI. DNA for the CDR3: TGTGCCAGCTCACCTCTACACGGAGGACTAGTGTCACAAGAGACCCAGTACTTC. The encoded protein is CASSPLHGGLVSQETQYF.

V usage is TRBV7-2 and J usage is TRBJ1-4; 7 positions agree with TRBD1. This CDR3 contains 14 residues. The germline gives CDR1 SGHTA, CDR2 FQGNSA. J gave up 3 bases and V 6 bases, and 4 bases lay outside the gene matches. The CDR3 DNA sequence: TGTGCCAGCAGGTTTGACAGGGCTAATGAAAAACTGTTTTTT. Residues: CASRFDRANEKLFF.

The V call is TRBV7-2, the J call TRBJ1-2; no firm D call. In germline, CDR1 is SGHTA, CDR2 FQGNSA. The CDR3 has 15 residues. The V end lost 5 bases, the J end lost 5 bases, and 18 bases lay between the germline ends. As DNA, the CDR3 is TGTGCCAGCAGCCCCTCCTCCGGGAGTTCGTATGGCTACACCTTC. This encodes CASSPSSGSSYGYTF.

Here the CDR3 reads CATSRGRLLSYEQYF. Written as DNA, the CDR3 is TGTGCCACCAGCAGAGGGCGGCTTTTGTCCTACGAGCAGTACTTC. The rearrangement uses TRBV15 and TRBJ2-7; unclear D gene. Germline V gene sequence: CDR1 LNHNV, CDR2 YYDKDF (reference sequence). CDR3 length equals 15 residues. The V end lost 1 base, the J end lost 1 base, and 11 bases lay between the germline ends.

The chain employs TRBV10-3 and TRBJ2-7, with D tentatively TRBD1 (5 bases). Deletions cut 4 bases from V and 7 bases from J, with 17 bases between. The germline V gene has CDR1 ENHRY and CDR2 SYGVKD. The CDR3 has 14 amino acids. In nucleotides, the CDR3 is TGTGCCATCAGTGTAAAAGGGGATGACTTAGAGCAGTACTTC. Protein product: CAISVKGDDLEQYF.

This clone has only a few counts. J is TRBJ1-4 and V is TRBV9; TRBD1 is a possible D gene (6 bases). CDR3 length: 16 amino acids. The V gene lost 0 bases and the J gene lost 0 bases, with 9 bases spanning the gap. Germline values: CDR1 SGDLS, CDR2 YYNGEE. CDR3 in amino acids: CASSVAGGTTNEKLFF. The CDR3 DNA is TGTGCCAGCAGCGTAGCGGGGGGCACAACTAATGAAAAACTGTTTTTT.

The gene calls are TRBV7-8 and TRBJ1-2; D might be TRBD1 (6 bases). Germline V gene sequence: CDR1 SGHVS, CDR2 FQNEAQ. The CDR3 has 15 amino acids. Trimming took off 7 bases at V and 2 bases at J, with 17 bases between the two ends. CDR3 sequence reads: CASTQGQTLNYGYTF. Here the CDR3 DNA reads TGTGCCAGCACCCAAGGACAGACCCTCAACTATGGCTACACCTTC. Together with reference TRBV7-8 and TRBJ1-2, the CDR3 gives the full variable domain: GAGVSQSPRYKVAKRGQDVALRCDPISGHVSLFWYQQALGQGPEFLTYFQNEAQLDKSGLPSDRFFAERPEGSVSTLKIQRTQQEDSAVYLCASTQGQTLNYGYTFGSGTRLTVV.

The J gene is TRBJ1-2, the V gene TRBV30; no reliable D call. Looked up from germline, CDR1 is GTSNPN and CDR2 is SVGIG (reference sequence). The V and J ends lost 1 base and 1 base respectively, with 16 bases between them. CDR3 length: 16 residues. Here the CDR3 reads CAWSAGLLKNNYGYTF. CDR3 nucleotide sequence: TGTGCCTGGAGTGCAGGACTCTTGAAAAATAACTATGGCTACACCTTC.

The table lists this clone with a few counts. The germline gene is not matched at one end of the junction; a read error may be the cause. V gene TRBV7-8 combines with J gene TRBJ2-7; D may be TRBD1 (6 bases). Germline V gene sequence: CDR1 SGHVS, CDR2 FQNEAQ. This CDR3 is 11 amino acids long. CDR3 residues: CASRATGAEDF. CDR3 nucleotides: TGTGCCAGCAGAGCGACAGGCGCCGAGGACTTC.

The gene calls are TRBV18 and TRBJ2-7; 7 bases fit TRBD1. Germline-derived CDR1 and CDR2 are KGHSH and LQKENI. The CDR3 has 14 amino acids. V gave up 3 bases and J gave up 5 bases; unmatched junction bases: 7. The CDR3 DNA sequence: TGTGCCAGCTCACCCGGATTTCAGGGGGACGAGCAGTACTTC. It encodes CASSPGFQGDEQYF.

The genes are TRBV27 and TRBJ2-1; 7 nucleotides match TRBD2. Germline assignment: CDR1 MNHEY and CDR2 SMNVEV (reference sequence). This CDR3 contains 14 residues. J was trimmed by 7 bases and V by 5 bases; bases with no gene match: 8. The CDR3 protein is CASSLGLVSNEQFF. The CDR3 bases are TGTGCCAGCAGTCTCGGACTAGTGTCTAATGAGCAGTTCTTC.

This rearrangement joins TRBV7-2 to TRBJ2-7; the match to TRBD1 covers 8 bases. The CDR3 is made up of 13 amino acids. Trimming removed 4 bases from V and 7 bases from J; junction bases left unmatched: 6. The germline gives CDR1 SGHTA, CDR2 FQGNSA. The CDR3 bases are TGTGCCAGCAGCTGGACAGGGCGTAGGGAGCAGTACTTC. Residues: CASSWTGRREQYF.

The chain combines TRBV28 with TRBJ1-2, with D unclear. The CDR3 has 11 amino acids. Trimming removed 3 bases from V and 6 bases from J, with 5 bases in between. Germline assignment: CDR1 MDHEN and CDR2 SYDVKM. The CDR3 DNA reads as TGTGCCAGCAGTTTTGGCCATGGCTACACCTTC. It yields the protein CASSFGHGYTF.

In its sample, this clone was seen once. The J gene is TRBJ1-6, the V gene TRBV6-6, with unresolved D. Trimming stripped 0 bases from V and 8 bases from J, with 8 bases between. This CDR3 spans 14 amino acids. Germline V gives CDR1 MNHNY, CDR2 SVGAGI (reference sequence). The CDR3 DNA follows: TGTGCCAGCAGTTACTCTATGCAGGATTCACCCCTCCACTTT. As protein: CASSYSMQDSPLHF.

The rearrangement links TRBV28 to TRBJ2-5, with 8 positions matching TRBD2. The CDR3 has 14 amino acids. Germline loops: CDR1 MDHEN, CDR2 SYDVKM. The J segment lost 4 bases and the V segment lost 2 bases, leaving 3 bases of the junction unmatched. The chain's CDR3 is CASSLLTSGETQYF. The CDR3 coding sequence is TGTGCCAGCAGTTTACTAACTAGCGGAGAGACCCAGTACTTC.

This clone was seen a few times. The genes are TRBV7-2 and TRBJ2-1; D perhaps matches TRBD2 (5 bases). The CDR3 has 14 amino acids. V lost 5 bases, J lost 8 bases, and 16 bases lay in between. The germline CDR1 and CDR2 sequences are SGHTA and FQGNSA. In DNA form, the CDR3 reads TGTGCCAGCAGCGCCGGGATATCGAGGGATGAGCAGTTCTTC. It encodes CASSAGISRDEQFF.

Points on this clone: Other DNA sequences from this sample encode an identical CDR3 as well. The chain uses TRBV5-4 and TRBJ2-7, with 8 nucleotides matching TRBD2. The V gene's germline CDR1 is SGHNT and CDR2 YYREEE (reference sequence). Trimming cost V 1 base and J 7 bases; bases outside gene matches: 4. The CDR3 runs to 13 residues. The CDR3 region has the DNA TGTGCCAGCAGCTTGCGGGGGGGAGTTGAGCAGTACTTC. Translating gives CASSLRGGVEQYF.

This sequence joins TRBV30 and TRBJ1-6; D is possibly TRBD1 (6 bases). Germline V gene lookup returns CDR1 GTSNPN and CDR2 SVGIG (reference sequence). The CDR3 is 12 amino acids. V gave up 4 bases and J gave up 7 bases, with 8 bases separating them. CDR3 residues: CAWTQGNSPLHF. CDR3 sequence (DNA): TGTGCCTGGACCCAGGGGAATTCACCCCTCCACTTT.